These T cell receptor beta chains were read from a single sample in a study of PD-1 blockade in mismatch repair-deficient tumors. The data were produced by immunoSEQ multiplex PCR, yet TCRdb's version contains in-frame clones alone and is incomplete. This sample has more than 50,000 clones, with approximately 90% found just once. Material: peripheral blood, obtained 52 weeks after starting pembrolizumab. All receptors come from an adult with mismatch repair-deficient cancer. CDR3s include the opening cysteine and the closing phenylalanine or tryptophan. A D gene is named only where the DNA matches it firmly. Size tells how often a clone was seen (once, few, many) or the class of an expanded clone, and some rows leave it out.

size	J	V	D	DNA	CDR3
.	TRBJ2-7	TRBV19	TRBD2	TGTGCCAGTAGTATAGATGGACTAGCGCGCCCCTACGAGCAGTACTTC	CASSIDGLARPYEQYF
.	TRBJ1-2	TRBV9	TRBD1	TGTGCCAGCAGCGCCAGGACAGGGCTTGCGAATGGCTACACCTTC	CASSARTGLANGYTF
.	TRBJ1-1	TRBV11-2	.	TGTGCCAGCACCCCTCGGGGGCGCTTCATGGAGGCGAACACTGAAGCTTTCTTT	CASTPRGRFMEANTEAFF
.	TRBJ2-7	TRBV28	TRBD2	TGTGCCAGCAGTTCCTCAGCGGGAGAGGACGAGCAGTACTTC	CASSSSAGEDEQYF
.	TRBJ2-3	TRBV5-1	.	TGCGCCAGCAGCAACGAAAATCCGACAGATACGCAGTATTTT	CASSNENPTDTQYF
once	TRBJ2-1	TRBV19	.	TGTGCCAGTAGTATTGGTGGCAATGAGCAGTTCTTC	CASSIGGNEQFF
.	TRBJ1-5	TRBV19	TRBD1	TGTGCCAGTAGGCGACAGGGAATGGGATTTGGCAATCAGCCCCAGCATTTT	CASRRQGMGFGNQPQHF
.	TRBJ1-1	TRBV5-5	.	TGCGCCAGCAGCCAATCACGGCGGACTGAAGCTTTCTTT	CASSQSRRTEAFF
.	TRBJ2-7	TRBV30	.	TGTGCCTGGAGCTCAGGGATCTACGAGCAGTACTTC	CAWSSGIYEQYF
.	TRBJ2-7	TRBV6-6	TRBD1	TGTGCCAGCAGTTACTCCCACGGACAGGCCTACGAGCAGTACTTC	CASSYSHGQAYEQYF
.	TRBJ2-7	TRBV7-9	.	TGTGCCAGCAGCCCCCGGGACGGGCCCTACGAGCAGTACTTC	CASSPRDGPYEQYF
few	TRBJ2-7	TRBV25-1	.	TGTGCCAGCAGTGTGGCCGATGGCTACGAGCAGTACTTC	CASSVADGYEQYF
.	TRBJ2-1	TRBV11-1	.	TGTGCCAGCAGCTCGACATGGGGGGTGGATGAGCAGTTCTTC	CASSSTWGVDEQFF
.	TRBJ2-3	TRBV27	.	TGTGCCAGCAGTTTTCTGCAGGGTTGGAATACGCAGTATTTT	CASSFLQGWNTQYF
.	TRBJ2-1	TRBV21-1	.	TGTGCCAGCAGCGCCGCCCTACAGGGACGGAAGCAGTTCTTC	CASSAALQGRKQFF
.	TRBJ2-7	TRBV28	.	TGTGCCAGCACCAGGGAGCTAAGATCCGCCTACGAGCAGTACTTC	CASTRELRSAYEQYF
.	TRBJ2-1	TRBV7-8	TRBD1	TGTGCCAGCAGCTTTACAGGGGACCTGCAGAATGAGCAGTTCTTC	CASSFTGDLQNEQFF
few	TRBJ1-2	TRBV27	.	TGTGCCAGCAGTTTACTGGGGGCGAGTGGCTACACCTTC	CASSLLGASGYTF
.	TRBJ2-1	TRBV9	.	TGTGCCAGCAGCCCTCGGACCGGGACTGCGATTGGTGAGCAGTTCTTC	CASSPRTGTAIGEQFF
.	TRBJ1-5	TRBV19	.	TGTGCCAGTAGTCGAACAAATCAGCCCCAGCATTTT	CASSRTNQPQHF
once	TRBJ2-3	TRBV7-9	TRBD2	TGTGCCAGCAGCTTAGCGACTAGCGGGAACACAGATACGCAGTATTTT	CASSLATSGNTDTQYF
.	TRBJ2-3	TRBV7-6	.	TGTGCCAGCAGAGCCGAGGGGGTAGATACGCAGTATTTT	CASRAEGVDTQYF
.	TRBJ2-5	TRBV19	.	TGTGCCAGTAGTATAGGCAGATCGTACCAAGAGACCCAGTACTTC	CASSIGRSYQETQYF
.	TRBJ2-7	TRBV5-1	TRBD1	TGCGCCAGCAGCTTGAGAGGACAGGGAGTTCCGTACGAGCAGTACTTC	CASSLRGQGVPYEQYF
.	TRBJ2-7	TRBV5-5	.	TGTGCCAGCAGCTTGCCCTCCTACGAGCAGTACTTC	CASSLPSYEQYF
.	TRBJ2-3	TRBV5-3	.	TGTGCCAGCAGCCCGAGCACAGATACGCAGTATTTT	CASSPSTDTQYF
.	TRBJ2-1	TRBV28	.	TGTGCCAGCAGTTCCCAGGACAATGAGCAGTTCTTC	CASSSQDNEQFF
.	TRBJ2-1	TRBV29-1	.	TGCAGCGTTTTAGGGGGTTTCGGTGAGCAGTTCTTC	CSVLGGFGEQFF
.	TRBJ2-7	TRBV5-5	.	TGTGCCAGCAGCTTGGAGCCAGGGGTGACCTACGAGCAGTACTTC	CASSLEPGVTYEQYF
.	TRBJ2-3	TRBV4-3	.	TGCGCCAGCAGCCAAGAAGGAGGCGCGGCCGATACGCAGTATTTT	CASSQEGGAADTQYF
.	TRBJ2-7	TRBV28	TRBD1	TGTGCCAGCAGTCATAACAGGGGGGCGGTGGGTAACGAGCAGTACTTC	CASSHNRGAVGNEQYF
once	TRBJ2-1	TRBV7-8	TRBD2	TGTGCCAGCAGCTTAGTGGGACTAGCCACTGAGCAGTTCTTC	CASSLVGLATEQFF
.	TRBJ2-2	TRBV4-2	.	TGTGCCAGCAGCCATTTAGCCGGGGAGCTGTTTTTT	CASSHLAGELFF
.	TRBJ2-1	TRBV11-2	TRBD2	TGTGCCAGCAGCTTAACTAGCGGGAGGAAAAATGAGCAGTTCTTC	CASSLTSGRKNEQFF
.	TRBJ2-7	TRBV6-5	TRBD1	TGTGCCAGCAGTTTGACAGGGTACGAGCAGTACTTC	CASSLTGYEQYF
.	TRBJ1-2	TRBV19	.	TGTGCCAGTAGTATAGGACAGGACAGAAGCTATGGCTACACCTTC	CASSIGQDRSYGYTF
.	TRBJ2-7	TRBV18	.	TGTGCCAGCTCACCACCCCAGGGTGGGCAGTACTTC	CASSPPQGGQYF
once	TRBJ2-7	TRBV14	TRBD2	TGTGCCAGCAGACGAACTAGCGGGAGTTCCTACGAGCAGTACTTC	CASRRTSGSSYEQYF
.	TRBJ2-3	TRBV6-4	TRBD1	TGTGCCAGCAGTTTCGGACAGGGGGACGTCACAGATACGCAGTATTTT	CASSFGQGDVTDTQYF
once	TRBJ1-5	TRBV10-3	.	TGTGCCATCAGTGAAGACAGTAGCAATCAGCCCCAGCATTTT	CAISEDSSNQPQHF
.	TRBJ2-7	TRBV5-5	TRBD1	TGTGCCAGCAGCTTGGAAGCGACAGGGGAGTGGGAGCAGTACTTC	CASSLEATGEWEQYF